This entry features one TCR beta chain sequence. The sample is drawn from a study of memory CD4+ T cells and cytomegalovirus serostatus. Single viable CD3+CD4+CD8-CD45RO+ cells were sorted as the memory CD4+ T cells. After thawing, CD4+ T cells were positively selected. TCRdb's table, derived via immunoSEQ multiplex PCR, lists solely in-frame clones and lacks some. The sample consists of around 99,000 clones, about 80% of them appearing once. CDR1 is ENHRY, CDR2 SYGVKD, per germline. V dropped 2 bases and J dropped 7 bases, with 8 bases sitting between them. CDR3 length: 13 residues. This sequence was found in an adult in good health and CMV-seropositive. Sequenced sample: memory CD4+ T cells from blood. The rearrangement uses TRBV10-3 and TRBJ1-4; D is unresolved. CDR3 loop: CAISEAAPEKLFF. For the CDR3, the DNA is TGTGCCATCAGTGAGGCAGCTCCTGAAAAACTGTTTTTT.